The 10 T cell receptor beta chains below were found in one sample sequenced in a study of cytomegalovirus exposure and HLA in healthy donors. The PCR used 60 Vbeta and 13 Jbeta primers. This table comes from immunoSEQ multiplex PCR, and its TCRdb copy is limited to in-frame clones, with some not included. The sample contains around 140,000 clones, 65% to 85% of which appear only once. The sequenced sample consisted of PBMCs. These receptors were obtained from a young woman in good health and CMV-seronegative.

The chain carries TRBV6-5 and TRBJ2-3, with TRBD2 matching over 10 bases. The CDR3 spans 16 residues. With V trimmed by 2 bases and J by 6 bases, 8 bases remained unmatched. Germline lookup yields CDR1 MNHEY and CDR2 SVGAGI. The CDR3 DNA follows: TGTGCCAGCAGTTACGGGAGCGGGAGGGCCTCGGATACGCAGTATTTT. Its protein is CASSYGSGRASDTQYF.

J is TRBJ2-1 and V is TRBV7-2, with 8 bases aligning to TRBD2. Germline-derived CDR1 and CDR2 are SGHTA and FQGNSA. V was clipped by 2 bases and J by 9 bases; unmatched bases: 12. The CDR3 runs 16 residues. For the CDR3, the DNA is TGTGCCAGCAGCTTACCTTCTAGCGGGCCTGTTCCTGAGCAGTTCTTC. Protein product: CASSLPSSGPVPEQFF.

This chain links TRBV7-8 with TRBJ1-1; weak D call: TRBD1 (6 bases). Germline CDR1 SGHVS, CDR2 FQNEAQ. V shed 2 bases and J shed 1 base, with 11 bases lying between them. This CDR3 is 15 amino acids long. The CDR3 sequence is CASSLQGRGNTEAFF. The CDR3 region has the DNA TGTGCCAGCAGCTTACAGGGGAGGGGGAACACTGAAGCTTTCTTT.

J is TRBJ1-1 and V is TRBV5-6; TRBD1 might be the D (6 bases). Trimming removed 1 base from V and 6 bases from J, with 19 bases in between. The CDR3 covers 16 residues. The germline V gene encodes CDR1 SGHDT and CDR2 YYEEEE. CDR3 sequence (DNA): TGTGCCAGCAGCTTGAGGACCGGGACACCTGGAGCTGAAGCTTTCTTT. Translated, it gives CASSLRTGTPGAEAFF.

The chain carries TRBV6-1 and TRBJ1-5; 9 bases match TRBD1. The V segment lost 4 bases and the J segment 5 bases; nucleotides outside the gene matches: 6. CDR3 length: 15 residues. Germline V gene sequence: CDR1 MNHNS, CDR2 SASEGT. Here the CDR3 reads CASSGTWTGDQPQHF. In DNA, the CDR3 is TGTGCCAGCAGTGGCACCTGGACAGGGGATCAGCCCCAGCATTTT.

This clone has a single count. The V and J genes are TRBV5-6 and TRBJ1-3; D not certain. Trimming left V 0 bases short and J 0 bases short, with 10 bases between. CDR1 and CDR2 from the germline V gene are SGHDT and YYEEEE. There are 16 residues in the CDR3. This CDR3 reads CASSLVLGGSGNTIYF. The CDR3 DNA reads TGTGCCAGCAGCTTGGTCCTAGGCGGCTCTGGAAACACCATATATTTT.

The chain uses TRBV2 and TRBJ2-1; maybe TRBD2 (5 bases). Trimming stripped 4 bases from V and 8 bases from J, with 15 bases between. CDR1 and CDR2 from the germline V gene are SNHLY and FYNNEI. CDR3 length: 14 residues. CDR3 amino acids: CASSGTRLADEQFF. In nucleotides, the CDR3 is TGTGCCAGCAGTGGTACCAGGCTAGCTGATGAGCAGTTCTTC.

The V and J genes are TRBV5-4 and TRBJ1-1, with D unresolved. Germline-derived CDR1 and CDR2 are SGHNT and YYREEE (reference sequence). V lost 3 bases to trimming and J lost 0 bases, with 9 bases between them. The CDR3 contains 14 residues. The CDR3 nucleotides are TGTGCCAGCAGCTCTGCGCGGGTGAACACTGAAGCTTTCTTT. Protein: CASSSARVNTEAFF.

J is TRBJ2-3 and V is TRBV1; the table's D gene call, TRBD2, was not cross checked with the DNA. TRBV1 is an annotated pseudogene. The CDR3 has 13 amino acids. The CDR3 is CFCPGGDTDTQYF. In nucleotides, the CDR3 is TGCTTCTGTCCGGGAGGGGACACAGATACGCAGTATTTT.

About this clone itself: At the DNA level, this CDR3 is encoded by other sequences in the same sample as well. The chain carries TRBV19 and TRBJ1-1, with D possibly being TRBD1 (6 bases). The V and J ends lost 3 bases and 4 bases respectively, with 6 bases between them. This CDR3 contains 12 residues. Per the germline V gene, CDR1 is LNHDA and CDR2 is SQIVND (reference sequence). Written as DNA, the CDR3 is TGTGCCAGTAGTATCAGGGGCACTGAAGCTTTCTTT. Translation: CASSIRGTEAFF.